This T cell receptor beta chain stems from a study of cytomegalovirus exposure and HLA in healthy donors (dated by TCRdb to between 2016 and 2019). General notes on the study: In an earlier analysis of several hundred of the donors, 276 Gb of sequence data and approximately 100 million unique TCR beta sequences from 150 million to 200 million T cells were reported. Roughly 320 gigabases of sequencing data and about 92 million unique TCR sequences made up an early release that covered fewer than 650 HLA-typed donors. The genetic ancestry cluster associated with self-reported Caucasian donors included about 84% of the 350 to 500 genotyped donors. The aim of the study was to test whether cataloging public T cell receptors could identify signatures of past pathogen exposure. Using immunosequencing, the study profiled T cell repertoires from approximately 700 subjects and related those repertoires to cytomegalovirus serostatus. A separate validation cohort of approximately 130 different subjects was used in addition to the 666-subject first cohort. To predict cytomegalovirus infection status, the study combined high-throughput TCR immunosequencing, statistical association of individual TCRs with disease status, and machine learning. A later analysis re-analyzed previously published TCR beta repertoires from 500 to 700 donors and added high-resolution HLA genotyping to study TCR occurrence patterns. In the later analysis, no new phenotypic data were used to find candidate immune exposures; instead, reliance was placed on TCR beta sequences and their occurrence across donors. An earlier analysis of roughly 600 of the donors used high-throughput TCR beta sequencing to judge whether each TCR beta V gene segment behaved as functional or pseudogenic. Donor age, sex, ethnicity and CMV serostatus were compiled alongside the repertoire data. Genome-wide SNP genotypes for about 55% of the roughly 670 donors were used in a later genetic analysis, which treated that subset as a discovery cohort. Every repertoire in the discovery cohort had been generated on one and the same sequencing platform. Both class I and class II loci were covered by HLA typing, at four-digit resolution. Typing coverage varied by locus: about 620-630 donors for A, B, C, DRB1 and DQB1; about 520 for DQA1; over 600 for DPA1; 450 to 480 for DPB1. Because of strong linkage in the cohort, a handful of DR-DQ haplotypes were treated as single units for association and clustering. Among about 390 genotyped donors of the cohort, an average of around 240,000 unique TCR beta nucleotide sequences were sequenced per donor, roughly 18% of them non-productive. Results and caveats for the whole study, not just this receptor: When HLA alleles, especially DR and DQ, strongly co-occurred, TCR associations were difficult to assign to individual alleles. V-gene and J-gene trimming of TCR beta chains was associated with a missense DCLRE1C variant in a later genetic analysis, and the association was replicated in an independent cohort. Compared with the roughly 670-donor mean, donors in an Asian-associated ancestry cluster had fewer N-insertions in productive TCRs, according to a later genetic analysis. In a later analysis, several top co-occurrence clusters were reported to appear linked to parvovirus B19, influenza, CMV and Epstein-Barr virus. In a later analysis, most CMV-associated TCR beta chains were found to appear HLA-restricted, with HLA associations seemingly driven largely by CMV exposure. A cluster of highly shared sequence variants was judged likely to be a technical artifact of the sequencing pipeline. The study listed 150 to 200 TCR beta chains as associated with cytomegalovirus. Some IMGT-functional V segments, including TRBV6-2 and TRBV6-3, could not be distinguished by the 87-base-pair reads and were therefore excluded. Because counts were too low, around 18 rarely observed V segments, including chromosome 9 orphons, were left out of the earlier analysis of 587 of the donors. A further reported finding was that TCR beta sequences accurately predicted the HLA-A and HLA-B alleles for most subjects in the first cohort. A few of the identified cytomegalovirus-associated TCR beta chains were confirmed in vitro to be specific for cytomegalovirus antigens. Correlated functional status among segregating V segments might reflect linkage disequilibrium, but an unknown experimental factor could not be ruled out. Because HLA typing was unavailable for some donors at each locus, only the typed subset was used in association tests. In this cohort, only TCR beta chains were sequenced, and detectable features were limited by the absence of alpha or paired-chain data. A later analysis found that HLA-associated TCR beta chains were more clonally expanded and had lower generation probabilities than equally common non-associated chains. In a later analysis, around 17,000 TCR beta sequences were associated with specific HLA alleles at a false discovery rate of 0.05. An earlier analysis of approximately 500 of the donors showed that most TCR beta V segments appeared in productive rearrangements either about 87% or about 30% of the time, which broadly matched IMGT annotations. In both the original and validation cohorts, the classifier was reported to diagnose cytomegalovirus status with high specificity and sensitivity. Across donors, most TCR sequences were observed very rarely, whereas some public TCRs were present in many individuals. CMV serostatus was the only immune exposure information available for the cohort. According to the authors, the approach could potentially be generalized to other disease states and immunological phenotypes. Sequencing depth was assumed to be roughly uniform across donors in the presence/absence analyses, though that assumption may not hold. According to a later analysis, TCR association rates differed among HLA loci, with DRB1 alleles showing the most associated TCRs and HLA-C alleles showing the fewest.

Library construction relied on the immunoSEQ multiplex PCR assay. A mixture of 60 forward primers for TCR Vbeta segments and 13 reverse primers for TCR Jbeta segments was used in the multiplex PCR. The CDR3 region of rearranged TCR beta genes was amplified from genomic DNA by a multiplex PCR assay. The amplified TCR beta libraries were sequenced on the Illumina HiSeq System as 87-base-pair reads. The authors' pipeline ran thus. A later analysis counted 75 million to 100 million unique TCR beta chains across the 640 or so repertoires, and around 9.9 million of these chains were shared by at least two donors. To remove PCR and sequencing errors, raw reads were error-corrected and collapsed into unique sequences using a nearest-neighbor algorithm that merged closely related sequences. To assign V, D and J gene segments, CDR3 sequences were aligned to IMGT reference sequences. For a sequence to be retained, a match of at least six nucleotides to both a V gene segment and a J gene segment was required. A rearrangement was called productive if the CDR3 had no stop codons and remained in frame with V and J, and every other rearrangement was called non-productive. Following IMGT convention, CDR3 was defined as the stretch from the second conserved V-encoded cysteine to the conserved J-encoded phenylalanine. In an earlier analysis of around 540 of the donors, sequences lacking an unambiguous match to a single V gene segment were excluded. An earlier analysis of over 450 of the donors classified V segments as functional when productive rearrangements were above 56.7% and as segregating when the standard deviation between donors was above 5%. To diagnose cytomegalovirus status from the catalog of TCR beta chain sequences, a statistical classification framework was built. In a later analysis, V and J genes were assigned by comparing TCR nucleotide sequences against IMGT/GENE-DB human TR gene sequences. A later analysis assigned CDR3 sequences and most-parsimonious VDJ recombination scenarios with the TCRdist pipeline. In a later analysis, each TCR beta chain was defined by its CDR3 amino acid sequence together with its V-gene family, and reads lacking a unique V-gene family were excluded. A later analysis removed 550 to 650 highly shared, low-generation-probability nucleotide sequences to deal with suspected cross-contamination and a sequencing artifact. In a later analysis, a clonal expansion index was calculated for each public chain from normalized within-repertoire ranks of inferred template counts. Generation probabilities in a later analysis came from a VDJ recombination model fitted to out-of-frame rearrangements, and those results were checked against IGoR. A later analysis scored TCR-TCR, TCR-HLA and TCR-CMV co-occurrence with hypergeometric tests, applying a repertoire-size bias correction to TCR pairs. In a later analysis, false discovery rates were estimated by permuting HLA or CMV assignments 20 times. In a later analysis, co-occurring TCRs were grouped using DBSCAN, with TCRdist sequence similarity added in when clustering inside HLA-allele-positive subsets. For co-occurrence clustering, repertoires with fewer than 30,000 or more than 120,000 public chains were excluded, along with about five repertoires with anomalous nucleotide sharing. TCRdb provides this immuneACCESS table in a form limited to in-frame rearrangements. Some clones are lacking; in checked studies, under half of them reflect an unresolved V gene, and why the rest are absent is not known. From that table come the V and J calls and clone size; the DNA was used to work out D and trimming. Here the sample has some 200,000 clones; approximately 70% occur a single time. The ten largest make up about 2.5% of the sample.

The CDR3 starts with the cysteine, ends with the phenylalanine, and has 14 residues. Only the CDR3 DNA is retained, 42 bases long and in frame from the first base. From the germline V gene (reference sequence), CDR1 is SEHNR and CDR2 is FQNEAQ. Ends trimmed: V by 7 bases, J by 7 bases; bases unmatched to a gene: 13. As regards this clone: Its binding antigen is unknown. Base qualities are not recorded, but no much larger clone differs from it by a single base.

The cohort consisted of 666 healthy bone marrow donors. At the time of sampling, all cohort members were nominally healthy, though unrecorded immune exposures were likely present. The donor tested CMV seropositive and was one of the 289 seropositive cohort members. Each donor provided a peripheral blood sample, and peripheral blood mononuclear cells were used for TCR beta sequencing. The Qiagen DNeasy Blood Extraction Kit was used to extract genomic DNA from the blood cell samples. Source material: PBMCs. This sequence was found in a man aged 40-49 years in good health and CMV-seropositive. The sequence is built from TRBV7-9 and TRBJ2-7, with 7 bases matching TRBD2. The sequenced DNA: TGTGCCAGCACTCCTGGACCGGGGGGAATTGAGCAGTACTTC. The translation is CASTPGPGGIEQYF. Reference TRBV7-9 and TRBJ2-7 genes cover what lies past the CDR3, so the full variable domain is DTGVSQNPRHKITKRGQNVTFRCDPISEHNRLYWYRQTLGQGPEFLTYFQNEAQLEKSRLLSDRFSAERPKGSFSTLEIQRTEQGDSAMYLCASTPGPGGIEQYFGPGTRLTVT.